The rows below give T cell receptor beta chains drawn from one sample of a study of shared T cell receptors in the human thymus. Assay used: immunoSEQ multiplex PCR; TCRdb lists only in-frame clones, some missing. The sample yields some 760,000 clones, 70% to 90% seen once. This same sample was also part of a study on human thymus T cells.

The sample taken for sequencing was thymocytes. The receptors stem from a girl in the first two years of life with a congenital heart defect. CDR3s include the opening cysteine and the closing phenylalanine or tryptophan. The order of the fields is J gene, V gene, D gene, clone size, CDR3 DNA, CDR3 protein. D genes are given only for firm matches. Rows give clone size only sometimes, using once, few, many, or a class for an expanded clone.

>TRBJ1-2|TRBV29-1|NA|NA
TGCAGCGTTGGGCCAGGGTCCTATGGCTACACCTTC
CSVGPGSYGYTF
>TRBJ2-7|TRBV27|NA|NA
TGTGCCAGCAGTTTATCTAGCTGGACAGCAGTGTACGAGCAGTACTTC
CASSLSSWTAVYEQYF
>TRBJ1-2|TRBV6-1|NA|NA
TGTGCCAGCAGTGAAAGCCGTGCAGGGGCCCCATTTGGAGGCTACACCTTC
CASSESRAGAPFGGYTF
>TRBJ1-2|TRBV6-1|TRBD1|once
TGTGCCAGCAGTACAGACAGGGGTAGCGGCTACACCTTC
CASSTDRGSGYTF
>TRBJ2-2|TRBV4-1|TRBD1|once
TGCGCCAGCAGTCAAACAGGGGGCGGGGAGCTGTTTTTT
CASSQTGGGELFF
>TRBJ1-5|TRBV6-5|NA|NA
TGTGCCAGCAGCAAAAACAGGGATGATCAGCCCCAGCATTTT
CASSKNRDDQPQHF
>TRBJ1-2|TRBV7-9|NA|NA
TGTGCCAGCAGCCCCCGACAGGCTACCTCCTATGGCTACACCTTC
CASSPRQATSYGYTF
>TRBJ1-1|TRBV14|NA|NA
TGTGCCAGCAGCCAAGATCCCGTGAACACTGAAGCTTTCTTT
CASSQDPVNTEAFF
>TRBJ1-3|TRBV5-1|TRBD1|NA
TGCGCCAGCAGCTTGGGAGGGACAGATATAAACACCATATATTTT
CASSLGGTDINTIYF
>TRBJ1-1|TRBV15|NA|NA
TGTGCCACCAGCGGCGTACAAGGACAGACAAACACTGAAGCTTTCTTT
CATSGVQGQTNTEAFF
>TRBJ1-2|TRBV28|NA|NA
TGTGCCAGCAGTCCCCGCAGGAGGGATCCGCCGCTTTATGGCTACACCTTC
CASSPRRRDPPLYGYTF
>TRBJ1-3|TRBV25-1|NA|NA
TGTGCCAGCAGTGAATATCGGGTTTCCTCTGGAAACACCATATATTTT
CASSEYRVSSGNTIYF
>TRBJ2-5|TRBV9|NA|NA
TGTGCCAGCAGCGTCGGGACTCAAGAGACCCAGTACTTC
CASSVGTQETQYF
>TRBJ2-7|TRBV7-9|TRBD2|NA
TGTGCCAGCAGCCCCCGCCTAGCGGTTATCTACGAGCAGTACTTC
CASSPRLAVIYEQYF
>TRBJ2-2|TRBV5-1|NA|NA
TGCGCCAGCAGCTTGGGGCGGGGGACAGGGAACACCGGGGAGCTGTTTTTT
CASSLGRGTGNTGELFF
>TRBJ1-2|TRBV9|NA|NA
TGTGCCAGCAGCGTTGAGAGTAAGACACCGAACTATGGCTACACCTTC
CASSVESKTPNYGYTF
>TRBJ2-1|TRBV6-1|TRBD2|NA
TGTGCCAGCAGTGCTAGCGGGGGGACCCGGAGCTCCTACAATGAGCAGTTCTTC
CASSASGGTRSSYNEQFF
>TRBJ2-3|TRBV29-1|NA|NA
TGCAGCGTTGGGAGGGGGGGGGACGCAGGTACGCAGTATTTT
CSVGRGGDAGTQYF
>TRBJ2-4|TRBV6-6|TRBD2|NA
TGTGCCAGCAGTCCCCTGACTAGCGGGGGAAACATTCAGTACTTC
CASSPLTSGGNIQYF
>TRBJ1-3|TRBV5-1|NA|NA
TGCGCCAGCAGCCCGCATTGGGACTTCGGTTATGGGAGATCTGGAAACACCATATATTTT
CASSPHWDFGYGRSGNTIYF
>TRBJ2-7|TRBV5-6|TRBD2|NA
TGTGCCAGCAAAGCGGGGGGCAGGCTGTTCTCCTACGAGCAGTACTTC
CASKAGGRLFSYEQYF
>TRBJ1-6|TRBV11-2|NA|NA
TGTGCCAGCAGCTCAGGACAGCGGAGCTCCTATAATTCCCCCCTCCACTTT
CASSSGQRSSYNSPLHF
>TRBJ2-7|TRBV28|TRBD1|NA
TGTGCCAGCAGCCACCGGGACAGGGAAACCTACGAGCAGTACTTC
CASSHRDRETYEQYF
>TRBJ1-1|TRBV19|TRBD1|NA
TGTGCCAGTAGTATACCGGGACAGAAGATGAACACTGAAGCTTTCTTT
CASSIPGQKMNTEAFF
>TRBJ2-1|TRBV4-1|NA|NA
TGCGCCAGCAGCCAAGGGGGACTCGAAAGCTCCTACAATGAGCAGTTCTTC
CASSQGGLESSYNEQFF
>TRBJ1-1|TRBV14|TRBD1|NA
TGTGCCAGCAGCGCGCATCCCCGGGACAGAAAGAACACTGAAGCTTTCTTT
CASSAHPRDRKNTEAFF
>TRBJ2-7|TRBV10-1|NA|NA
TGCGCCAGCAGTGGTCCAGGGAAGTACTTC
CASSGPGKYF
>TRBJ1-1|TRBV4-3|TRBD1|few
TGCGCCAGCAGCGAGGGACAGGGGGTGCCAGGAACTGAAGCTTTCTTT
CASSEGQGVPGTEAFF
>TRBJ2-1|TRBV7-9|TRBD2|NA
TGTGCCAGCACCAAACTAGCGGGGATGATAGACAATGAGCAGTTCTTC
CASTKLAGMIDNEQFF
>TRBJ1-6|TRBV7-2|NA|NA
TGTGCCAGCGGTGGGGGCAGGGGTCGGGTACCCCTCCACTTT
CASGGGRGRVPLHF
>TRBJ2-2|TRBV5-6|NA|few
TGTGCCAGCAGCTTGGCTTGCCCCTGGGAGGCCGGGGAGCTGTTTTTT
CASSLACPWEAGELFF
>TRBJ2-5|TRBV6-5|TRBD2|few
TGTGCCAGCAGTCAAGCGGGGGGGTCGGAGACCCAGTACTTC
CASSQAGGSETQYF
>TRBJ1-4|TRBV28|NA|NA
TGTGCCAGCAGTTTTCGTAGGGGTGAAAAACTGTTTTTT
CASSFRRGEKLFF
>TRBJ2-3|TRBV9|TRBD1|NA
TGTGCCAGCAGCGTAGCTCTACAGGGGAATGGCACAGATACGCAGTATTTT
CASSVALQGNGTDTQYF
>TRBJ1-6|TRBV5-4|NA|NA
TGTGCCAGCAGCCGCAAGCCCCGTATTCTACCGAGCTCCTATAATTCACCCCTCCACTTT
CASSRKPRILPSSYNSPLHF
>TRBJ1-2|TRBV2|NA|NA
TGTGCCAGCCCGGGGGGGGCCCTCTATGGCTACACCTTC
CASPGGALYGYTF
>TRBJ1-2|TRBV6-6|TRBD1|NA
TGTGCCAGCAGTAACAGGGGGGGCTATGGCTACACCTTC
CASSNRGGYGYTF
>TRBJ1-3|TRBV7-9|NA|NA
TGTGCCATAGGGGGTTCCGCGACGGGTGGAAACACCATATATTTT
CAIGGSATGGNTIYF
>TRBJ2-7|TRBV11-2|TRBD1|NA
TGTGCCAGCAGCCATGGGACAGACTACGAGCAGTACTTC
CASSHGTDYEQYF
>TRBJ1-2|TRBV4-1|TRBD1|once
TGCGCCAGCAGCCACGGACAGGGAGGTTCTGGCTACACCTTC
CASSHGQGGSGYTF
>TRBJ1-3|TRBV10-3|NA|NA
TGTGCCATCACCCAGGACGGGAGCTCTGGAAACACCATATATTTT
CAITQDGSSGNTIYF
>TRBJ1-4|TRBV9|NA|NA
TGTGCCAGCAGCGTAGGGCCGGAGGGGGAAAAACTGTTTTTT
CASSVGPEGEKLFF
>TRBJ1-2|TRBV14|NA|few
TGTGCCAGCAGCCCCGGGGTAGTTGATGGCTACACCTTC
CASSPGVVDGYTF
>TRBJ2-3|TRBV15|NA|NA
TGTGCCACCAGCACCCCTGCCCACGGGGGGCCTTCTCCAGATACGCAGTATTTT
CATSTPAHGGPSPDTQYF
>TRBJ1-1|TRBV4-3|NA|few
TGCGCCAGCAGCCAAGACACTGATAACACTGAAGCTTTCTTT
CASSQDTDNTEAFF
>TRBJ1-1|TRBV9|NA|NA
TGTGCCAGCAGCCCAAACCAGGGAGGTGGGGTGAACACTGAAGCTTTCTTT
CASSPNQGGGVNTEAFF
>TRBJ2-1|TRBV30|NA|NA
TGTGCCTGGAGTTCAGGGGTGTCCTACAATGAGCAGTTCTTC
CAWSSGVSYNEQFF